This T cell receptor (beta chain) was profiled in a study of glioma-infiltrating T cells (dated by TCRdb to the mid-2010s). A note on the overall study: Glioma tissue, non-neoplastic brain tissue and matched peripheral blood mononuclear cells were used as sources from which TCR alpha- and beta-chain repertoires were sequenced. Each tissue-infiltrating repertoire was compared with the same patient's peripheral blood repertoire to measure divergence between tissue and blood T-cell populations. Three low-grade glioma patients, fewer than 10 primary glioblastoma patients, and three non-glioma patients who contributed non-neoplastic brain tissue made up the paired cohort.

The iRepertoire nested amplicon-rescue multiplex PCR (arm-PCR) platform was used to amplify TCR alpha and beta CDR3 regions from RNA. The input for one-step reverse transcription and amplification was roughly 90-450 ng of tissue mRNA or PBMC total RNA. Following bead purification, Illumina adapters were added by a secondary multiplex PCR, and the libraries were gel-purified between 200 and 400 bp. The libraries contained internal 6-nucleotide barcodes that were used for demultiplexing. Sequencing of libraries was performed on an Illumina MiSeq with 2x220 or 2x250 nucleotide paired-end reads. In the paper's pipeline: FLASH 1.2.11 was used to merge paired reads, and BWA-MEM then aligned the reads to the GRCh37 human genome before TRA and TRB reads were extracted. An IMGT-derived reference of cassette sequences and CDR3 motifs, with pseudogenes included, was used for V and J assignment. Reads were translated in three frames, and productive CDR3s were defined as those with a C...FGXG motif and no stop codons. Clonotypes were defined as unique combinations of V-J cassette pair and CDR3 amino acid sequence. Hamming distance filtering was applied to reads, with thresholds set by the sequence error rate of each sample in mapped regions. Clones were called with MiXCR by TCRdb after fastp trimmed the public reads at Q25, and only in-frame beta chains were retained. Every CDR3 protein is listed once, alongside the most common genes and DNA of its rows. These V and J calls are TCRdb output, not the study's own analysis. Within this sample are about 130,000 distinct CDR3 sequences, with roughly 24% of them counted one time only. 13% to 15% of the sample is taken by the ten largest.

Broader findings and caveats from the paper: Very few CDR3 sequences were found to be shared between tissue and blood, and this scarcity was attributed to high CDR3 diversity and limited sampling. VJ-independent divergence between tissue and blood was lower than expected in non-neoplastic patients but higher than expected in all gliomas, particularly low-grade gliomas. Small numbers underpinned the group comparisons: under ten glioblastoma patients, three low-grade glioma patients and three non-neoplastic patients.

This clonotype was found a few times. No antigen is known for it. No base-level quality is on record; no much larger clone is a single base apart. In the germline V gene, CDR1 corresponds to LGHNA and CDR2 to YNFKEQ. V is reduced by 0 bases and J by 2 bases, leaving a spacing of 13 bases between them. The CDR3 runs 16 amino acids, cysteine and phenylalanine included. Kept here is only the CDR3 DNA, which spans 48 bases and is read in frame from base 1. The chain couples TRBV4-2 to TRBJ1-1, with no reliable assignment of the D segment. The origin of this receptor is a human donor with low-grade glioma or glioblastoma, undergoing nonglioma brain surgery, or in good health (not recorded which). The material sequenced was glioma tissue, nonneoplastic brain tissue, or PBMCs (not recorded which). The DNA reads as follows: TGTGCCAGCAGCCAAGAGGAGTGGGCGGGAAACACTGAAGCTTTCTTT. It encodes CASSQEEWAGNTEAFF.